Listed below are T cell receptor beta chains from one sample, sequenced in a study of OX40 agonist ivuxolimab in advanced cancers. Clones were sequenced by immunoSEQ multiplex PCR, and TCRdb holds only the in-frame ones, with some missing. The data hold about 80,000 clones, with 92% observed a single time. Here the sequenced sample was CD4+ or CD8+ T cells sorted from blood, taken in a trial of the OX40 agonist ivuxolimab. The receptors derive from an adult with an advanced solid tumor such as melanoma, head and neck, liver or kidney cancer. Each CDR3 is given with its conserved first and last residue. A D gene is named only where the DNA matches it firmly. Size is stated for part of the rows, as once, few or many counts, or as a class when the clone is expanded.

D,length,J,V,size,CDR3,DNA
-,13,TRBJ2-1,TRBV27,-,CASSLFAYNEQFF,TGTGCCAGCAGTTTATTCGCTTACAATGAGCAGTTCTTC
TRBD1,14,TRBJ1-2,TRBV7-6,few,CASSAGQGLGGYTF,TGTGCCAGCAGCGCTGGACAGGGCCTCGGTGGCTACACCTTC
-,13,TRBJ1-5,TRBV6-5,-,CASSYSGYQPQHF,TGTGCCAGCAGTTACTCGGGGTACCAGCCCCAGCATTTT
TRBD2,15,TRBJ2-1,TRBV15,-,CATSGSGGAYNEQFF,TGTGCCACCAGCGGTAGCGGGGGGGCCTACAATGAGCAGTTCTTC
TRBD1,16,TRBJ2-6,TRBV12-5,once,CASGPTGGAGANVLTF,TGTGCTAGTGGACCTACAGGGGGCGCAGGGGCCAACGTCCTGACTTTC
-,15,TRBJ2-2,TRBV7-9,-,CASSLVSGGSGELFF,TGTGCCAGCAGCTTAGTTTCAGGCGGATCCGGGGAGCTGTTTTTT
TRBD1,16,TRBJ2-7,TRBV4-2,once,CASSQVWGQVNNEQYF,TGTGCCAGCAGCCAAGTTTGGGGACAGGTGAACAACGAGCAGTACTTC
TRBD1,16,TRBJ2-7,TRBV5-5,few,CASSLSPGTGNYEQYF,TGTGCCAGCAGCTTATCCCCCGGGACAGGGAACTACGAGCAGTACTTC
TRBD1,14,TRBJ2-3,TRBV15,-,CATSPGQEGDTQYF,TGTGCCACCAGCCCGGGACAGGAGGGGGATACGCAGTATTTT
TRBD2,16,TRBJ2-7,TRBV4-1,-,CASSQDPAGGPREQYF,TGCGCCAGCAGCCAAGATCCAGCGGGGGGGCCTCGCGAGCAGTACTTC
-,11,TRBJ2-7,TRBV7-9,-,CASSSVYEQYF,TGTGCCAGCAGCTCCGTGTACGAGCAGTACTTC
-,14,TRBJ2-7,TRBV7-8,-,CASSLDYGHYEQYF,TGTGCCAGCAGCTTAGACTACGGACACTACGAGCAGTACTTC
TRBD2,15,TRBJ2-1,TRBV2,-,CASSHGTSGDNEQFF,TGTGCCAGCAGTCACGGGACTAGCGGGGACAATGAGCAGTTCTTC
-,17,TRBJ2-2,TRBV27,-,CASRQIGPRFDTGELFF,TGTGCCAGCAGACAAATCGGGCCTCGATTCGACACCGGGGAGCTGTTTTTT
TRBD1,15,TRBJ2-1,TRBV7-7,-,CASSPWTGQNSEQFF,TGTGCTAGCAGCCCATGGACAGGGCAAAACAGTGAGCAGTTCTTC
TRBD1,14,TRBJ1-4,TRBV18,-,CASSPLGTGEKLFF,TGTGCCAGCTCACCCCTAGGGACAGGTGAAAAACTGTTTTTT
-,15,TRBJ2-5,TRBV5-6,-,CASSLGTGTIETQYF,TGTGCCAGCAGCTTGGGTACAGGGACCATAGAGACCCAGTACTTC
-,15,TRBJ2-1,TRBV7-3,-,CASSSTGPAINEQFF,TGTGCCAGCAGCTCGACAGGCCCAGCGATCAATGAGCAGTTCTTC
-,11,TRBJ2-3,TRBV7-6,-,CASSSVGTQYF,TGTGCCAGCAGCTCGGTTGGGACGCAGTATTTT
-,14,TRBJ2-5,TRBV27,-,CASSPLGQQETQYF,TGTGCCAGCAGTCCCCTGGGGCAGCAAGAGACCCAGTACTTC
TRBD1,13,TRBJ2-7,TRBV27,-,CASSPGTGYEQYF,TGTGCCAGCAGTCCCGGGACAGGTTACGAGCAGTACTTC
-,11,TRBJ2-1,TRBV9,-,CASDDGAEQFF,TGTGCCAGCGACGACGGGGCTGAGCAGTTCTTC
TRBD2,14,TRBJ2-3,TRBV9,-,CASSPGGLEDTQYF,TGTGCCAGCAGCCCCGGGGGGTTAGAGGATACGCAGTATTTT
TRBD1,14,TRBJ1-5,TRBV6-6,-,CASSQGQGGEPQHF,TGTGCCAGCAGTCAGGGACAGGGAGGGGAGCCCCAGCATTTT
TRBD1,14,TRBJ2-7,TRBV5-1,-,CASSHDRENYEQYF,TGCGCCAGCAGCCATGACAGGGAAAACTACGAGCAGTACTTC
-,15,TRBJ1-1,TRBV7-9,-,CASSLGGPLNTEAFF,TGTGCCAGCAGCTTAGGGGGACCGTTGAACACTGAAGCTTTCTTT
TRBD1,16,TRBJ2-1,TRBV7-6,-,CASSLGPGQGADEQFF,TGTGCCAGCAGCTTAGGACCGGGACAGGGGGCTGATGAGCAGTTCTTC
TRBD1,15,TRBJ2-7,TRBV27,-,CASSLRAGGTYEQYF,TGTGCCAGCAGTTTAAGGGCAGGGGGAACCTACGAGCAGTACTTC
TRBD1,16,TRBJ2-3,TRBV10-1,-,CASSVGTGVVTDTQYF,TGCGCCAGCAGTGTGGGGACAGGGGTCGTGACAGATACGCAGTATTTT
TRBD1,19,TRBJ2-7,TRBV18,once,CASSPPAMHLGTVDNEQYF,TGTGCCAGCTCACCACCGGCGATGCATCTCGGGACAGTAGACAACGAGCAGTACTTC
TRBD1,14,TRBJ1-1,TRBV9,-,CASSVDRGNTEAFF,TGTGCCAGCAGCGTCGACAGGGGTAACACTGAAGCTTTCTTT
-,14,TRBJ2-5,TRBV6-4,-,CASSYSRGQETQYF,TGTGCCAGCAGTTACTCGAGGGGCCAAGAGACCCAGTACTTC
TRBD2,15,TRBJ2-1,TRBV5-1,-,CASSLGRGGPNEQFF,TGCGCCAGCAGCTTGGGGCGGGGGGGCCCCAATGAGCAGTTCTTC
-,13,TRBJ2-3,TRBV10-3,-,CAISEEGTDTQYF,TGTGCCATCAGTGAGGAGGGCACAGATACGCAGTATTTT
-,13,TRBJ2-6,TRBV27,-,CASSFSGANVLTF,TGTGCCAGCAGTTTTTCTGGGGCCAACGTCCTGACTTTC
-,16,TRBJ2-3,TRBV27,-,CASSFLRGEFTDTQYF,TGTGCCAGCAGTTTTTTGAGGGGGGAATTCACAGATACGCAGTATTTT
TRBD1,11,TRBJ1-1,TRBV10-3,-,CATTGGTEAFF,TGTGCAACGACAGGGGGGACTGAAGCTTTCTTT
TRBD1,17,TRBJ1-4,TRBV27,once,CASSLWGTGGTNEKLFF,TGTGCCAGCAGTTTATGGGGGACAGGGGGAACTAATGAAAAACTGTTTTTT
-,15,TRBJ1-1,TRBV18,-,CASSPPAREIIRAFF,TGTGCCAGCTCACCACCGGCCAGGGAGATAATTCGAGCTTTCTTT
TRBD1,15,TRBJ1-1,TRBV7-9,-,CASSPRDRESTEAFF,TGTGCCAGCAGCCCGCGGGACAGGGAGAGCACTGAAGCTTTCTTT
-,19,TRBJ1-5,TRBV7-9,-,CASSLYPTEVFESNQPQHF,TGTGCCAGCAGCTTATACCCGACAGAGGTTTTTGAGAGCAATCAGCCCCAGCATTTT
TRBD1,16,TRBJ1-4,TRBV10-3,-,CAISDDRVGGPEKLFF,TGTGCCATCAGTGACGACAGGGTAGGGGGCCCGGAAAAACTGTTTTTT
-,16,TRBJ2-1,TRBV7-7,-,CASSPGGLGRDNEQFF,TGTGCTAGCAGCCCCGGTGGACTGGGGAGAGATAATGAGCAGTTCTTC
TRBD1,13,TRBJ1-1,TRBV6-1,-,CASRDRAPTEAFF,TGTGCCAGCAGAGACAGGGCCCCCACTGAAGCTTTCTTT
-,15,TRBJ2-7,TRBV5-4,-,CASSLVGLPPSEQYF,TGTGCCAGCAGCTTGGTCGGACTCCCCCCTAGCGAGCAGTACTTC